This T cell receptor (beta chain) was captured in a study of T cell responses to AZD1222 COVID-19 vaccine (dated by TCRdb to the early 2020s). Regarding the complete study: Because spike-specific TCR depth and breadth did not differ between the two schedules, AZD1222 recipients who got a second dose at roughly 4 weeks were pooled with those who got a second dose at roughly 12 weeks. A total of just over 230 trial participants underwent TCR sequencing, of whom under 220 had received two doses of AZD1222 and 26 had received two doses of the MenACWY control vaccine. Enrollment into the trials was organized by age into subgroups of 18-55, 56-69 and 70-plus years, and those subgroups contained about 160, 30 and 59 TCR-sequenced participants, respectively. The paper's findings and limits, for the study overall: Conclusions about previously exposed vaccinees were limited because only five to seven AZD1222 recipients were SARS-CoV-2 seropositive at baseline. In the small 56-69-year group, the increase in depth fell short of significance, most likely because of low power. Participants were mostly white British and included more females than males, and it was suggested by the authors that clonal diversity may have been underestimated. Epitopes outside the regions mutated in the B.1.351 and B.1.1.7 variants were reportedly recognized by nearly half of the unique spike-specific TCRs. No day 14 peak-response samples were available, so repertoires were characterized only after the peak T cell response. A significant rise in spike-specific TCR breadth and depth was observed after two AZD1222 doses relative to day 0 and relative to MenACWY recipients. The whole spike protein was spanned by vaccine-associated CD4 TCRs, and dominant responses were seen in regions 160-218 and 743-854.

Reading the label with the study, this specimen's time point is: baseline before first vaccination. The vaccinee samples were drawn from two UK trials, COV001 and COV002, one of which was a single-blind randomized controlled phase 2/3 trial testing AZD1222 (ChAdOx1 nCoV-19) in healthy adults. For TCRbeta chain sequencing, PBMC samples were collected from trial participants at day 0 and at day 28 after the second dose. The CDR3 regions of human TCRbeta chains were subjected to immunosequencing. For the original study's pipeline: TCRs in the repertoires were compared against a reference library of SARS-CoV-2-specific TCRs that had been generated with the MIRA antigen-specificity platform. Breadth was defined as the fraction of unique TCRs that were SARS-CoV-2-associated. Depth was defined as the fraction of total T cells that were SARS-CoV-2-associated. Using the MIRA data, each spike-specific TCR was assigned both to the spike region to which the TCR was reactive and to a CD4 or CD8 class. Log10-transformed breadth and depth values were compared by one-way ANOVA with Sidak's multiple comparisons tests. TCRdb took over this immuneACCESS table, retaining in-frame rearrangements with V and J assigned. Such tables are incomplete; in checked studies, under half of the missing clones stem from an unresolved V gene, and the remainder is unexplained. The V and J calls and the clone size are those of that table, but D and trimming were determined from the DNA. The sample table shows some 130,000 clones, and about 90% are seen once. About 2% of the sample is held by the ten biggest clonotypes.

CDR1 and CDR2 are drawn from the germline V gene (reference sequence): MNHEY, SMNVEV. Including cysteine and phenylalanine, the CDR3 has 17 amino acids. The kept DNA is CDR3 alone, 51 bases in frame from the first base. V is cut by 2 bases and J by 4 bases, and the space between the germline ends is 15 bases. Notes on this clone: This clone's antigen is unknown. One base away there is no much larger clone; base qualities are not given.

The receptor comes from an adult in good health. The V gene is TRBV27 and the J gene is TRBJ1-6; TRBD1 is a weak D gene call, 5 bases matching. This material consisted of peripheral blood, taken on day 0 of AZD1222 vaccination. The nucleotide sequence reads as follows: TGTGCCAGCAGTTTACAGGGTGGGGTGGCGTATAATTCACCCCTCCACTTT. Its translation is CASSLQGGVAYNSPLHF.